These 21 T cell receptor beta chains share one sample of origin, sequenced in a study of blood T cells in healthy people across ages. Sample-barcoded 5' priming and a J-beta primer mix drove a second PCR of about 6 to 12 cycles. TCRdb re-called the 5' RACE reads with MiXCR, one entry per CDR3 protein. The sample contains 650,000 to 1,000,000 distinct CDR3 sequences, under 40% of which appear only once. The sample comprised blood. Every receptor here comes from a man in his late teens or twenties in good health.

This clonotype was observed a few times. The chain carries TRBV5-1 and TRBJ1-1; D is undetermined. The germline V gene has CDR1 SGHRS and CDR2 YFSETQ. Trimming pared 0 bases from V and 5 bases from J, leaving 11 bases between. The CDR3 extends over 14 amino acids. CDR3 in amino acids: CASSLGGVMTEAFF. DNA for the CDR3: TGCGCCAGCAGCTTGGGCGGGGTTATGACTGAAGCTTTCTTT.

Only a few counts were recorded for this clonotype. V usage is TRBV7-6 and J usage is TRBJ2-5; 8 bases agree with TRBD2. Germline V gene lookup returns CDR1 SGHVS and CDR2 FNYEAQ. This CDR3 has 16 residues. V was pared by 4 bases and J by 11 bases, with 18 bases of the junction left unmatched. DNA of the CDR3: TGTGCCAGCAGCTCGCCTTTAGCGGGGAGCTACAATGAGCAGTACTTC. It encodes CASSSPLAGSYNEQYF.

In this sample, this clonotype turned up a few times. CDR3 residues: CASSLVGGGHNEQFF. The CDR3 region has the DNA TGTGCCAGCAGCTTGGTGGGGGGGGGCCACAATGAGCAGTTCTTC. The chain recombines TRBV5-6 with TRBJ2-1, with D possibly being TRBD2 (7 bases). CDR1 and CDR2 from the germline V gene are SGHDT and YYEEEE. There are 15 residues in the CDR3. Trimming removed 0 bases at V and 5 bases at J, with 12 bases between.

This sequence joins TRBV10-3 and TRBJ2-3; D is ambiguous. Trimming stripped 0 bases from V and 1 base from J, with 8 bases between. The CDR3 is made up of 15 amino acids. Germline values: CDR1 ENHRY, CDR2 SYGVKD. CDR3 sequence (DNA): TGTGCCATCAGTGAGTCGCCGCATGGCACAGATACGCAGTATTTT. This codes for CAISESPHGTDTQYF.

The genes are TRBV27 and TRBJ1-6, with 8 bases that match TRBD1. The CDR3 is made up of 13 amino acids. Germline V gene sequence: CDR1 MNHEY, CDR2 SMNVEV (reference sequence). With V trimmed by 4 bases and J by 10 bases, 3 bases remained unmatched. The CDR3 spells CASSSGGRSPLHF. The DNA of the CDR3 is TGTGCCAGCAGTTCAGGGGGCAGGTCACCCCTCCACTTT.

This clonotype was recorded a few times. The CDR3: CASSPARRYGYTF. CDR3 sequence (DNA): TGTGCCAGCAGCCCTGCCAGGCGCTATGGCTACACCTTC. This chain links TRBV7-2 with TRBJ1-2, with D unresolved. CDR1 and CDR2 (germline): SGHTA, FQGNSA. CDR3 size: 13 residues. V shed 5 bases and J shed 4 bases, with 11 bases lying between them.

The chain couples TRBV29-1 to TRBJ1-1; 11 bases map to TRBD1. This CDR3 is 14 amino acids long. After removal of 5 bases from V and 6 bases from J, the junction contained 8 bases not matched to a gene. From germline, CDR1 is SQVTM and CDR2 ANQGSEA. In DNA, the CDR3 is TGCAGCGTTAACCCCCGGGACAGGGGGTCTGAAGCTTTCTTT. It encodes CSVNPRDRGSEAFF.

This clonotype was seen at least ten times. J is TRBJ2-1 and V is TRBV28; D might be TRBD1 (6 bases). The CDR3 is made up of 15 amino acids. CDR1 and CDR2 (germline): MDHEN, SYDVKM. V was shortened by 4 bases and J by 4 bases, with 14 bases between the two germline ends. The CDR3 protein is CASSSGQLRYNEQFF. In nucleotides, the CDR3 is TGTGCCAGCAGTTCCGGACAGCTCAGGTACAATGAGCAGTTCTTC.

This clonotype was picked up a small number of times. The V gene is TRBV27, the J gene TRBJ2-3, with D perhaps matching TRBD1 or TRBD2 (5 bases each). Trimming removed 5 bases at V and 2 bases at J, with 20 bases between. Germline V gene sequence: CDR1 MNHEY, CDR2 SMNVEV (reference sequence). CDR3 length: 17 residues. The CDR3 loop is CASSGPGRKFNTDTQYF. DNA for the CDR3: TGTGCCAGCAGTGGCCCGGGACGGAAATTTAACACAGATACGCAGTATTTT.

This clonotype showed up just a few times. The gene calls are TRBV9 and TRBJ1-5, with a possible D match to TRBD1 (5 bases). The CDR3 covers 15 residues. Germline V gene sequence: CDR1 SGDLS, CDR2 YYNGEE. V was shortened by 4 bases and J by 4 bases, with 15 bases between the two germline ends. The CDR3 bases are TGTGCCAGCAGCCCGGGACCTGGGATTAATCAGCCCCAGCATTTT. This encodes CASSPGPGINQPQHF. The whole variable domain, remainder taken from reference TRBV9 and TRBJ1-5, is DSGVTQTPKHLITATGQRVTLRCSPRSGDLSVYWYQQSLDQGLQFLIQYYNGEERAKGNILERFSAQQFPDLHSELNLSSLELGDSALYFCASSPGPGINQPQHFGDGTRLSIL.

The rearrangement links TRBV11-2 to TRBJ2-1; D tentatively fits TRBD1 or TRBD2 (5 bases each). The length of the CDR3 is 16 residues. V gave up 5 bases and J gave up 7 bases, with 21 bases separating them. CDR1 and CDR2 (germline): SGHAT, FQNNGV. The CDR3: CASSHVSSGARNEQFF. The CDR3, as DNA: TGTGCCAGCAGCCACGTTAGCTCCGGGGCTAGGAATGAGCAGTTCTTC.

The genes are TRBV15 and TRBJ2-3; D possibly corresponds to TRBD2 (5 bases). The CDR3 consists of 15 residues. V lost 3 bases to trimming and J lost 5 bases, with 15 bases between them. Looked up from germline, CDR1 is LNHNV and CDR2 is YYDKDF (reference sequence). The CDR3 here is CATSSVLDIRDTQYF. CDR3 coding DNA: TGTGCCACCAGCAGCGTACTAGACATCAGAGATACGCAGTATTTT.

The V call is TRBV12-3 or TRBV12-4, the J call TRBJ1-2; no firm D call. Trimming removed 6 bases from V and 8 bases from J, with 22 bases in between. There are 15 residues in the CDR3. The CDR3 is CASSEVPRAPRGYTF. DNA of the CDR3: TGTGCCAGCAGCGAAGTGCCTCGGGCCCCAAGGGGCTACACCTTC.

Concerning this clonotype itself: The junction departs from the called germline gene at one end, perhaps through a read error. CDR3 coding DNA: TGTGCCATCAGTGGCCCGGGACAGGGAAGGACTGTAGCTTTCTTT. Translating it yields CAISGPGQGRTVAFF. The rearrangement joins TRBV10-3 to TRBJ1-1, with 9 bases that match TRBD1. Germline lookup yields CDR1 ENHRY and CDR2 SYGVKD. This CDR3 comprises 15 residues.

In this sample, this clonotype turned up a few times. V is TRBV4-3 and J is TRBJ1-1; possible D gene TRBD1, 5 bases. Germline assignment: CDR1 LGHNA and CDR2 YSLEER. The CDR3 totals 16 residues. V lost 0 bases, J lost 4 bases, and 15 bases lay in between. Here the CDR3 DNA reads TGCGCCAGCAGCCAAGATTCCCGGGGGGGGGGCACTGAAGCTTTCTTT. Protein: CASSQDSRGGGTEAFF.

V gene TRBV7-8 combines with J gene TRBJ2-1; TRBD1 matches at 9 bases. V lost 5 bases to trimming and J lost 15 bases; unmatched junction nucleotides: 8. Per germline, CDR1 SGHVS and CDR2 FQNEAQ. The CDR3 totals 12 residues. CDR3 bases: TGTGCCAGCAGCCTACCGGGACAGGGTTTGTTCTTC. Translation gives CASSLPGQGLFF.

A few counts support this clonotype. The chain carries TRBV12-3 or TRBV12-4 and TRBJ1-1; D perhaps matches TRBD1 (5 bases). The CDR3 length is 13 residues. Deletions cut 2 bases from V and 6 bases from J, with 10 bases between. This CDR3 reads CASSLSGGAEAFF. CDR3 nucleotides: TGTGCCAGCAGTTTAAGTGGGGGAGCTGAAGCTTTCTTT.

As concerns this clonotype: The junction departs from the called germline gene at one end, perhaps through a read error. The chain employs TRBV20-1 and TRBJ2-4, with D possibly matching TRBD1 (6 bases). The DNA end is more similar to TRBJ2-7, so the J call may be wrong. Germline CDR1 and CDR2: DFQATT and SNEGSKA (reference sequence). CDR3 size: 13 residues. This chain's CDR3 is CRARAPQGYEQYF. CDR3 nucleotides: TGCAGGGCTAGAGCCCCCCAGGGGTACGAGCAGTACTTC.

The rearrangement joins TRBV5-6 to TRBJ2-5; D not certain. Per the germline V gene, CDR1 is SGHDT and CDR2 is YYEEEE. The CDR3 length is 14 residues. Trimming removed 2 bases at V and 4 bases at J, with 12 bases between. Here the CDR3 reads CASSLNLGRETQYF. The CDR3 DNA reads TGTGCCAGCAGCTTAAACCTCGGGCGAGAGACCCAGTACTTC. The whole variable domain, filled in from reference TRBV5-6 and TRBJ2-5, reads DAGVTQSPTHLIKTRGQQVTLRCSPKSGHDTVSWYQQALGQGPQFIFQYYEEEERQRGNFPDRFSGHQFPNYSSELNVNALLLGDSALYLCASSLNLGRETQYFGPGTRLLVL.

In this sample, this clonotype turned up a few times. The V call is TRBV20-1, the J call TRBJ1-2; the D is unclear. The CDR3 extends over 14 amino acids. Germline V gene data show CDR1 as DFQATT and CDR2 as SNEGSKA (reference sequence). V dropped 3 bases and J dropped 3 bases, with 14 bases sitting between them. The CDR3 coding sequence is TGCAGTGCTAGTTCTGGCAGAGATTACTATGGCTACACCTTC. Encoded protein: CSASSGRDYYGYTF.

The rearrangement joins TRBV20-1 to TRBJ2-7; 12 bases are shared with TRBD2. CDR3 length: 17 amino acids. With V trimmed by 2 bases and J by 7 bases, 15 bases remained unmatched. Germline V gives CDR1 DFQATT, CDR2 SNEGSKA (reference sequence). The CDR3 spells CSARRPSGGAGYHEQYF. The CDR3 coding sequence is TGCAGTGCTAGACGTCCTAGCGGGGGGGCGGGTTACCATGAGCAGTACTTC.